The 21 T cell receptor beta chains in this list originate from one sample, sequenced in a study of shared clonotypes between healthy human individuals (dated by TCRdb to about 2020). The library was produced with the immunoSEQ multiplex PCR assay. In TCRdb, the immuneACCESS table is reduced to in-frame sequences with V and J assigned. These tables do not hold every clone; where another copy was compared, an unresolved V gene accounts for under half, and the others remain unexplained. This sample gives some 2 million clones in total; about 95% of them show up just once. The ten largest clones capture 0.9% to 1.3% of the sample. CD8 naive samples were CD45RO-negative cells positively selected for CCR7, giving a CD45RA+CCR7+ population that excluded TemRA cells. Sequencing input: naive CD8+ T cells sorted from blood. The meaning of the sample's cell subset or site label: CD45RA+CCR7+. The receptors shown here come from a man younger than 35 in good health.

The V gene is TRBV29-1, the J gene TRBJ2-7; D is undetermined. The CDR3 extends over 12 amino acids. Per the germline V gene, CDR1 is SQVTM and CDR2 is ANQGSEA. V was clipped by 0 bases and J by 6 bases, with 9 bases between them. The CDR3 here is CSVEDLRTEQYF. The DNA of the CDR3 is TGCAGCGTTGAAGATCTTCGAACCGAGCAGTACTTC.

V is TRBV5-4 and J is TRBJ2-5; D is perhaps TRBD2 (6 bases). Trimming pared 4 bases from V and 1 base from J, leaving 11 bases between. Looked up from germline, CDR1 is SGHNT and CDR2 is YYREEE (reference sequence). The CDR3 contains 14 residues. The chain's CDR3 is CASSAGGFQETQYF. CDR3 DNA sequence: TGTGCCAGCAGCGCCGGGGGTTTCCAAGAGACCCAGTACTTC.

V is TRBV15 and J is TRBJ2-3, with a tentative D call TRBD2 (5 bases). CDR1 is LNHNV, CDR2 YYDKDF, per germline (reference sequence). The V and J ends lost 3 bases and 2 bases respectively, with 21 bases between them. CDR3 length: 18 residues. The CDR3 DNA reads as TGTGCCACCAGCAGCGCCCTCAACGAGGGCGTCCACACAGATACGCAGTATTTT. It encodes CATSSALNEGVHTDTQYF. The entire variable domain, with the rest obtained from reference TRBV15 and TRBJ2-3, is as follows: DAMVIQNPRYQVTQFGKPVTLSCSQTLNHNVMYWYQQKSSQAPKLLFHYYDKDFNNEADTPDNFQSRRPNTSFCFLDIRSPGLGDTAMYLCATSSALNEGVHTDTQYFGPGTRLTVL.

The chain uses TRBV11-2 and TRBJ2-3; a weak D match, TRBD1 (6 bases). Germline values: CDR1 SGHAT, CDR2 FQNNGV. This CDR3 has 15 amino acids. V gave up 0 bases and J gave up 4 bases, with 11 bases separating them. The chain's CDR3 is CASSLEARGADTQYF. The DNA of the CDR3 is TGTGCCAGCAGCTTAGAGGCCAGGGGAGCAGATACGCAGTATTTT. Variable domain in full (rest from reference TRBV11-2 and TRBJ2-3): EAGVAQSPRYKIIEKRQSVAFWCNPISGHATLYWYQQILGQGPKLLIQFQNNGVVDDSQLPKDRFSAERLKGVDSTLKIQPAKLEDSAVYLCASSLEARGADTQYFGPGTRLTVL.

This clone was counted a single time. The chain carries TRBV9 and TRBJ2-7; 7 positions match TRBD2. The germline gives CDR1 SGDLS, CDR2 YYNGEE. The CDR3 is made up of 17 amino acids. Trimming cost V 0 bases and J 3 bases; bases outside gene matches: 12. In DNA, the CDR3 is TGTGCCAGCAGCGTAGATACCGTGGGGCCGGGAGGCTACGAGCAGTACTTC. Residues: CASSVDTVGPGGYEQYF.

Of note for this clone: Other DNA sequences in the sample encode the same CDR3. CDR3 nucleotide sequence: TGTGCCAGCAGTTATAGGACAGGCTATGGCTACACCTTC. This sequence encodes CASSYRTGYGYTF. V usage is TRBV27 and J usage is TRBJ1-2, with 7 bases lining up with TRBD1. Germline assignment: CDR1 MNHEY and CDR2 SMNVEV (reference sequence). The CDR3 has 13 residues. J was trimmed by 4 bases and V by 4 bases; bases with no gene match: 3.

This clone was counted once. The V gene is TRBV6-6, the J gene TRBJ1-2; D uncertain. The germline CDR1 and CDR2 sequences are MNHNY and SVGAGI (reference sequence). V was trimmed by 0 bases and J by 8 bases, leaving 10 bases between them. The length of the CDR3 is 13 residues. The CDR3 nucleotides are TGTGCCAGCAGTTACTCGAGACGCGAGGGCTACACCTTC. Amino acids: CASSYSRREGYTF.

The chain is built from TRBV27 and TRBJ1-5, with D uncertain. CDR1 and CDR2 (germline): MNHEY, SMNVEV (reference sequence). This CDR3 has 16 residues. The ends were cut back, 5 bases at V and 1 base at J, with 15 bases in the middle. The CDR3 is CASSPLPNFSNQPQHF. The CDR3 coding sequence is TGTGCCAGCAGTCCCCTTCCCAATTTCAGCAATCAGCCCCAGCATTTT.

This chain uses TRBV11-2 with TRBJ2-3; D not certain. Germline loops: CDR1 SGHAT, CDR2 FQNNGV. Trimming removed 1 base from V and 3 bases from J, with 11 bases in between. The CDR3 has 15 residues. The CDR3 sequence: CASSLALGGTDTQYF. In DNA form, the CDR3 reads TGTGCCAGCAGCTTAGCGCTGGGTGGGACAGATACGCAGTATTTT.

V is TRBV5-1 and J is TRBJ2-3, with D unclear. The CDR3 covers 12 residues. With 2 bases removed from V and 1 base from J, the gap between germline ends came to 2 bases. Germline loops: CDR1 SGHRS, CDR2 YFSETQ. CDR3 loop: CASSFRTDTQYF. Written as DNA, the CDR3 is TGCGCCAGCAGCTTTCGCACAGATACGCAGTATTTT.

As regards this clone: One end of the junction is discordant with germline, which a read error may explain. V and J are TRBV7-3 and TRBJ2-2; the D gene is possibly TRBD2 (6 bases). The CDR3 has 14 residues. Germline-derived CDR1 and CDR2 are SGHTA and FQGTGA. As DNA, the CDR3 is TGTGCCAGCAGCGGCGGGACGAGGCCCGGCGAGCTGTTTTTT. Its protein is CASSGGTRPGELFF.

CDR3 in amino acids: CASRRRGNTIYF. The CDR3 region has the DNA TGTGCCAGCAGACGTCGGGGCAACACCATATATTTT. The rearrangement links TRBV28 to TRBJ1-3; TRBD1 might be the D (5 bases). Germline assignment: CDR1 MDHEN and CDR2 SYDVKM. CDR3 length: 12 amino acids. Trimming cost V 6 bases and J 7 bases, with 10 bases left between them. Looking up the rest from reference TRBV28 and TRBJ1-3 gives the full variable domain: DVKVTQSSRYLVKRTGEKVFLECVQDMDHENMFWYRQDPGLGLRLIYFSYDVKMKEKGDIPEGYSVSREKKERFSLILESASTNQTSMYLCASRRRGNTIYFGEGSWLTVV.

The chain combines TRBV7-9 with TRBJ1-1, with D unresolved. V was trimmed by 5 bases and J by 1 base, leaving 11 bases between them. Germline CDR1 SEHNR, CDR2 FQNEAQ (reference sequence). The CDR3 runs 14 residues. In DNA, the CDR3 is TGTGCCAGCAGCCCCGGATGGGCGAACACTGAAGCTTTCTTT. Protein product: CASSPGWANTEAFF.

This clone appeared a few times. This chain links TRBV9 with TRBJ1-1; D unclear. CDR1 and CDR2 from the germline V gene are SGDLS and YYNGEE. V lost 0 bases and J 3 bases, leaving 6 bases between the germline ends. The CDR3 is 13 residues long. CDR3 nucleotides: TGTGCCAGCAGCGTAGACGTTTACACTGAAGCTTTCTTT. This encodes CASSVDVYTEAFF.

V gene TRBV7-2 combines with J gene TRBJ1-4; possible D gene TRBD1, 5 bases. Germline assignment: CDR1 SGHTA and CDR2 FQGNSA. The V end was cut by 4 bases, the J end by 5 bases, with 14 bases between. There are 15 residues in the CDR3. The CDR3 coding sequence is TGTGCCAGCAGCTGGGGCGGGAGCATAAATGAAAAACTGTTTTTT. Its translation: CASSWGGSINEKLFF.

The J gene is TRBJ2-1, the V gene TRBV7-2; TRBD2 matches at 11 bases. The CDR3 length is 16 residues. With 3 bases clipped from V and 10 bases from J, the junction kept 11 bases outside the gene matches. The germline CDR1 and CDR2 sequences are SGHTA and FQGNSA. DNA for the CDR3: TGTGCCAGCAGCTTGATCTTAGCGGGAGGGATCTGGGAGCAGTTCTTC. It is translated as CASSLILAGGIWEQFF.

This rearrangement joins TRBV7-6 to TRBJ2-7; TRBD2 matches at 8 bases. V shed 1 base and J 6 bases; nucleotides not matched to a gene: 11. Germline loops: CDR1 SGHVS, CDR2 FNYEAQ. The CDR3 has 16 residues. CDR3 DNA sequence: TGTGCCAGCAGCTTAGAGGGCCGGGAGGGCCTTAGCGAGCAGTACTTC. This codes for CASSLEGREGLSEQYF.

J is TRBJ2-1 and V is TRBV11-2; TRBD1 or TRBD2 may be the D gene (6 bases each). The CDR3 extends over 15 amino acids. Germline CDR1 and CDR2: SGHAT and FQNNGV. V lost 1 base to trimming and J lost 4 bases, with 11 bases between them. CDR3 sequence (DNA): TGTGCCAGCAGCTTAGTTATAGGGGGGTACAATGAGCAGTTCTTC. Translated: CASSLVIGGYNEQFF.

The chain is built from TRBV10-2 and TRBJ2-7; TRBD1 might be the D (6 bases). Germline CDR1 WSHSY, CDR2 SAAADI. CDR3 length: 15 amino acids. Between the trimmed V and J ends, which lost 6 bases and 5 bases, there was a span of 20 bases. CDR3 amino acids: CASRVEGGLWDEQYF. CDR3 in DNA: TGCGCCAGCAGGGTGGAAGGGGGTCTTTGGGACGAGCAGTACTTC.

The chain joins TRBV27 to TRBJ2-1; 11 bases line up with TRBD2. Trimming took 8 bases from V and 1 from J; bases not matched to a gene: 13. This CDR3 is built from 18 residues. Per the germline V gene, CDR1 is MNHEY and CDR2 is SMNVEV (reference sequence). In DNA form, the CDR3 reads TGTGCCAGCGGCTTCTTGGGGGTAGCGGGAGGGTCCTACAATGAGCAGTTCTTC. Its translation: CASGFLGVAGGSYNEQFF.

This sequence joins TRBV9 and TRBJ2-7; D is ambiguous. The CDR3 is made up of 14 amino acids. Germline lookup yields CDR1 SGDLS and CDR2 YYNGEE. V lost 0 bases and J lost 2, with 9 bases in between. This CDR3 is CASSVDSIPYEQYF. DNA of the CDR3: TGTGCCAGCAGCGTAGATAGCATACCCTACGAGCAGTACTTC.